Listed below are T cell receptor beta chains from one sample, sequenced in a study of neoadjuvant anti-PD-1 for oral cavity cancer. The repertoire was sequenced with immunoSEQ multiplex PCR; TCRdb's copy has only in-frame clones and lacks some. The sample has roughly 15,000 clones, less than 80% seen once; the top ten hold 2.5% to 3%. Sequenced here: PBMCs, sampled before nivolumab (anti-PD-1) treatment. The receptor source for this set is a person aged 35-79 years with oral cavity squamous cell carcinoma. Each CDR3 is given with its conserved first and last residue. Fields, in order: V gene, J gene, clone size, CDR3 length, D gene, CDR3 protein, CDR3 DNA. A D gene is named only where the DNA matches it firmly. Clone sizes are given selectively: once, few, many, or a class where the clone is expanded.

V gene: TRBV11-2; J gene: TRBJ1-4; clone size: few; CDR3 length: 14; D gene: NA; CDR3 protein: CASRSNGFREKLFF; CDR3 DNA: TGTGCCAGCAGGTCAAATGGGTTCAGGGAAAAACTGTTTTTT
V gene: TRBV6-1; J gene: TRBJ1-1; clone size: NA; CDR3 length: 15; D gene: TRBD1; CDR3 protein: CASSVEGQGNTEAFF; CDR3 DNA: TGTGCCAGCAGTGTGGAGGGACAGGGGAACACTGAAGCTTTCTTT
V gene: TRBV27; J gene: TRBJ1-4; clone size: NA; CDR3 length: 14; D gene: NA; CDR3 protein: CASSPWGNTEKLFF; CDR3 DNA: TGTGCCAGCAGCCCTTGGGGGAACACTGAAAAACTGTTTTTT
V gene: TRBV10-3; J gene: TRBJ1-2; clone size: NA; CDR3 length: 16; D gene: NA; CDR3 protein: CAISEPTGLRDYGYTF; CDR3 DNA: TGTGCCATCAGTGAACCCACAGGGCTCCGGGACTATGGCTACACCTTC
V gene: TRBV9; J gene: TRBJ2-2; clone size: few; CDR3 length: 14; D gene: TRBD1; CDR3 protein: CASRGRQGTGELFF; CDR3 DNA: TGTGCCAGCAGGGGTCGACAGGGGACCGGGGAGCTGTTTTTT
V gene: TRBV6-5; J gene: TRBJ2-2; clone size: NA; CDR3 length: 12; D gene: TRBD2; CDR3 protein: CASKAGVGELFF; CDR3 DNA: TGTGCCAGCAAGGCGGGGGTCGGGGAGCTGTTTTTT
V gene: TRBV6-5; J gene: TRBJ1-4; clone size: NA; CDR3 length: 14; D gene: NA; CDR3 protein: CASSPTATNEKLFF; CDR3 DNA: TGTGCCAGCAGTCCGACGGCAACTAATGAAAAACTGTTTTTT
V gene: TRBV29-1; J gene: TRBJ1-5; clone size: few; CDR3 length: 14; D gene: NA; CDR3 protein: CSVLQANSNQPQHF; CDR3 DNA: TGCAGCGTCTTACAGGCGAATAGCAATCAGCCCCAGCATTTT
V gene: TRBV7-9; J gene: TRBJ2-7; clone size: NA; CDR3 length: 14; D gene: NA; CDR3 protein: CASSWGTPDYEQYF; CDR3 DNA: TGTGCCAGCAGCTGGGGGACCCCGGACTACGAGCAGTACTTC
V gene: TRBV7-2; J gene: TRBJ2-1; clone size: few; CDR3 length: 15; D gene: TRBD2; CDR3 protein: CASSFAGAYYNEQFF; CDR3 DNA: TGTGCCAGCAGCTTTGCGGGAGCGTACTACAATGAGCAGTTCTTC
V gene: TRBV6-5; J gene: TRBJ2-1; clone size: NA; CDR3 length: 16; D gene: NA; CDR3 protein: CASSYSGLSSYNEQFF; CDR3 DNA: TGTGCCAGCAGTTACTCAGGACTGAGCTCCTACAATGAGCAGTTCTTC
V gene: TRBV30; J gene: TRBJ1-1; clone size: few; CDR3 length: 15; D gene: TRBD1; CDR3 protein: CAWVQGGTGHTEAFF; CDR3 DNA: TGTGCCTGGGTTCAGGGCGGGACAGGACACACTGAAGCTTTCTTT
V gene: TRBV5-4; J gene: TRBJ2-2; clone size: NA; CDR3 length: 13; D gene: NA; CDR3 protein: CASSLADSGELFF; CDR3 DNA: TGTGCCAGCAGCTTGGCTGATTCCGGGGAGCTGTTTTTT
V gene: TRBV9; J gene: TRBJ2-7; clone size: NA; CDR3 length: 15; D gene: TRBD2; CDR3 protein: CASSVGGTTLDEQYF; CDR3 DNA: TGTGCCAGCAGCGTGGGAGGGACCACCTTGGACGAGCAGTACTTC